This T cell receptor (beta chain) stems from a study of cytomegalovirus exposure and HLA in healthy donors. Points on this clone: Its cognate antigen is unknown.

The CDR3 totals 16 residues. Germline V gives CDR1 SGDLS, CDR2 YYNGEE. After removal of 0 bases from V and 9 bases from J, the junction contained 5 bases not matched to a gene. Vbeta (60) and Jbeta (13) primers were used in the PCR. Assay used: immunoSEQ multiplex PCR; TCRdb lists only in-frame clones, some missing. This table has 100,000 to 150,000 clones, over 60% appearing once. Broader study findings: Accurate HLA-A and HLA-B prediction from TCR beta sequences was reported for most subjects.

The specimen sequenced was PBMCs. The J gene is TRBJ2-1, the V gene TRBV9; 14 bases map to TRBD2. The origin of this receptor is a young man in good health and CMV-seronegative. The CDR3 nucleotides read TGTGCCAGCAGCGTAGGGGGACTAGCGGGAGAGGTTGAGCAGTTCTTC. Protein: CASSVGGLAGEVEQFF.